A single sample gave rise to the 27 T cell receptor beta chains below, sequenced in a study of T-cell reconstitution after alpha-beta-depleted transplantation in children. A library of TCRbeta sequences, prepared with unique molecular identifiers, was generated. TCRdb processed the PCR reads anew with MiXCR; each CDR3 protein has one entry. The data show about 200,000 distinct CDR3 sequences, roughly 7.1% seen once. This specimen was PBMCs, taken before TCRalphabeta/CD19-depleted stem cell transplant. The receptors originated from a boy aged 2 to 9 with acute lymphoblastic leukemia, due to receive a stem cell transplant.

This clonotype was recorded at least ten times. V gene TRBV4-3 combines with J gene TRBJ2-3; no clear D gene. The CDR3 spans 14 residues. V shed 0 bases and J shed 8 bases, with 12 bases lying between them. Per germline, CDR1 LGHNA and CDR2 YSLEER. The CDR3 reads CASSQESRSGTQYF. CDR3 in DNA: TGCGCCAGCAGCCAAGAGTCCAGGTCGGGTACGCAGTATTTT.

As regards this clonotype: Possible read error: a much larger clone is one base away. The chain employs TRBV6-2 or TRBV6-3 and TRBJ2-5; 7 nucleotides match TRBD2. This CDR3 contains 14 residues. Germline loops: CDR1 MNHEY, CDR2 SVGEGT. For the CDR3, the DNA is TGTGCCAGCAGTTGGACTAGTTTCGGTGAGACCCGGTACTTC. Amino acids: CASSWTSFGETRYF.

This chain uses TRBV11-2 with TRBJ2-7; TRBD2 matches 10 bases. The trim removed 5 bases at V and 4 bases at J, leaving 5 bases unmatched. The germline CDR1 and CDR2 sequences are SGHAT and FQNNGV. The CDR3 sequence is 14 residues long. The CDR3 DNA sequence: TGTGCCAGCAGCCCGGGACTAGCGATGTACGAGCAGTACTTC. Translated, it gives CASSPGLAMYEQYF.

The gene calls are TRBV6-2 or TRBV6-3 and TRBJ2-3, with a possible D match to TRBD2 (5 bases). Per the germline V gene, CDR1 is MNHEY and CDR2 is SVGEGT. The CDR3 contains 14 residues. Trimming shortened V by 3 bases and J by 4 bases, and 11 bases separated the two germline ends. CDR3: CASSYLLAPDTQYF. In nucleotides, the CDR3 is TGTGCCAGCAGTTATCTTCTAGCCCCAGATACGCAGTATTTT.

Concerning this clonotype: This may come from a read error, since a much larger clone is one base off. The CDR3 sequence is CSARGGSGYEQCF. The CDR3 DNA reads as TGCAGTGCTAGAGGAGGGTCGGGCTACGAGCAGTGCTTC. This chain links TRBV20-1 with TRBJ2-7; weak D call: TRBD2 (5 bases). Germline V gene data show CDR1 as DFQATT and CDR2 as SNEGSKA (reference sequence). This CDR3 is built from 13 residues.

The CDR3 DNA reads TGTGCCAGCAGTTTATGGGGCCCCCCTGCGGGGGTCCCGAGCTCCTACAATGAGCAGTTCTTC. Its translation is CASSLWGPPAGVPSSYNEQFF. The chain joins TRBV27 to TRBJ2-1; 7 bases line up with TRBD2. The ends lost 1 base at V and 0 bases at J; junction bases unmatched: 18. Looked up from germline, CDR1 is MNHEY and CDR2 is SMNVEV (reference sequence). The CDR3 is 21 amino acids.

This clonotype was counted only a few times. CDR3 in DNA: TGCAGTGCCAACTCGTACAGGGCGGGTACTGAAGCTTTCTTT. Protein sequence: CSANSYRAGTEAFF. V and J are TRBV20-1 and TRBJ1-1, with D maybe TRBD1 (6 bases). CDR1 is DFQATT and CDR2 is SNEGSKA in the germline V gene (reference sequence). CDR3 length: 14 amino acids. V dropped 6 bases and J dropped 5 bases, with 19 bases sitting between them.

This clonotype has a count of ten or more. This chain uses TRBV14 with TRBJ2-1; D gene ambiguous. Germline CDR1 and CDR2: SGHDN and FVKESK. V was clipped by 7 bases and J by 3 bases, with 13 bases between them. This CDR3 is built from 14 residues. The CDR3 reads CASTKSLDYNEQFF. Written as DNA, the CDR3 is TGTGCCAGCACTAAGTCGCTTGACTACAATGAGCAGTTCTTC.

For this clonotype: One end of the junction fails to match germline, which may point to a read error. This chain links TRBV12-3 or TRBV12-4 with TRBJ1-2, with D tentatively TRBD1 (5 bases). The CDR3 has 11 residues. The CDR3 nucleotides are TGTGCCAGCATTTTAAGGGGCGGCTACACCTTC. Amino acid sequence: CASILRGGYTF.

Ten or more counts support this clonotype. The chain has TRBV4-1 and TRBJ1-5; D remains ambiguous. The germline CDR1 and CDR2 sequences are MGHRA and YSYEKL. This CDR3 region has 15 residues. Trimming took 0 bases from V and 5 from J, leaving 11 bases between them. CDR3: CASSQEMTIHQPQHF. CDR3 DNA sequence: TGCGCCAGCAGCCAAGAGATGACAATCCATCAGCCCCAGCATTTT.

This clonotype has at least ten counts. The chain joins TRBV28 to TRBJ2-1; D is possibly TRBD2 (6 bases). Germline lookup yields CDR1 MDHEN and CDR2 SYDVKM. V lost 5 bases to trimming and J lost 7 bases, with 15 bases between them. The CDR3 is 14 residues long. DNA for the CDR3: TGTGCCAGCAGTCTAGGCGTAGGACTAAATGAGCAGTTCTTC. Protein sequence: CASSLGVGLNEQFF.

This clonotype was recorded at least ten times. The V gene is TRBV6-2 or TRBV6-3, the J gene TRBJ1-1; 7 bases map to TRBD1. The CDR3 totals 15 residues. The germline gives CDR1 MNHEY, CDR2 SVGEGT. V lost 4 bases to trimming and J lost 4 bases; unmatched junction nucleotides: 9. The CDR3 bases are TGTGCCAGCAGTTTGAGATCAGGGGGACGCACTGAAGCTTTCTTT. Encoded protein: CASSLRSGGRTEAFF.

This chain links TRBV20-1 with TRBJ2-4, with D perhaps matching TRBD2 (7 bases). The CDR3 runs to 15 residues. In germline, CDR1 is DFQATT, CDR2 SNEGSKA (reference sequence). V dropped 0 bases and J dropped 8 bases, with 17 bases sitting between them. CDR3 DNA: TGCAGTGCTAGAGATCTACCGGGGGGCATGTACATTCAGTACTTC. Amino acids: CSARDLPGGMYIQYF.

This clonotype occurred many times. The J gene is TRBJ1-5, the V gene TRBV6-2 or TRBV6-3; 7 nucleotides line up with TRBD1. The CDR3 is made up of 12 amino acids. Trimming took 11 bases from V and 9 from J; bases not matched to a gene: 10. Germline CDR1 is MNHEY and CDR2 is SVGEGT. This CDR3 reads CAGRQGGGPQHF. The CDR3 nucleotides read TGTGCCGGCCGACAGGGTGGAGGGCCCCAGCATTTT.

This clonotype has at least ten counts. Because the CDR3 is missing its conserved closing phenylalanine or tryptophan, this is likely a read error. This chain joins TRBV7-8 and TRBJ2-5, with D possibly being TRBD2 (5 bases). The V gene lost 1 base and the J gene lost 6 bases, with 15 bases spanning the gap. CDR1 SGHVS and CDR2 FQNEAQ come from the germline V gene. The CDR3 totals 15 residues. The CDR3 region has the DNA TGTGCCAGCAGCTTAGAGAGGCGGGCGTTGAAGACCCAGTACCTC. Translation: CASSLERRALKTQYL.

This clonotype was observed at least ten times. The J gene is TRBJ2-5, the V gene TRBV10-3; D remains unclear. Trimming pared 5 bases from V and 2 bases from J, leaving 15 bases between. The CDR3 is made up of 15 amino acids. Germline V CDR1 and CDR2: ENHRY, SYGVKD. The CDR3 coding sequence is TGTGCCATCAGTCAGGTCCCGACCCTACAAGAGACCCAGTACTTC. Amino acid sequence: CAISQVPTLQETQYF.

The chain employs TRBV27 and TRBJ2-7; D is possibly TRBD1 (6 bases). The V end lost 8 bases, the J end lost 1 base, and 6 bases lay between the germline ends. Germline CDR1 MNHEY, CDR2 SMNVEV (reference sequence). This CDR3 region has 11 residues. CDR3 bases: TGTGCCAGCGGACAGTCCTACGAGCAGTACTTC. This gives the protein CASGQSYEQYF.

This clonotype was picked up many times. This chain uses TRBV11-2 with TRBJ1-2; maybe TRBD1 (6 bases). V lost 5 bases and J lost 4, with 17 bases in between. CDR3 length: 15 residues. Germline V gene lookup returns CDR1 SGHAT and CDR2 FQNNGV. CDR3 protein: CASSPYERQVYGYTF. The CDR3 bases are TGTGCCAGCAGCCCTTACGAAAGACAGGTCTATGGCTACACCTTC.

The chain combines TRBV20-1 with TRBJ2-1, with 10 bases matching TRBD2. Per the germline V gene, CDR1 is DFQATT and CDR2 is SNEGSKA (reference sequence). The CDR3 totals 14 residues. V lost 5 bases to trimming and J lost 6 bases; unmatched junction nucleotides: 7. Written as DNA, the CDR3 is TGCAGTGCTGTAAGACTAGCGGGTGTCAATGAGCAGTTCTTC. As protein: CSAVRLAGVNEQFF.

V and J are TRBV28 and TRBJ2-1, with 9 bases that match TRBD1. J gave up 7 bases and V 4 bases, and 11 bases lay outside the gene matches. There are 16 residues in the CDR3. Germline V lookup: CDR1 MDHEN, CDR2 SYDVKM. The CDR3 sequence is CASSSRDRDFLNEQFF. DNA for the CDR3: TGTGCCAGCAGTTCCCGGGACAGGGACTTTTTGAATGAGCAGTTCTTC.

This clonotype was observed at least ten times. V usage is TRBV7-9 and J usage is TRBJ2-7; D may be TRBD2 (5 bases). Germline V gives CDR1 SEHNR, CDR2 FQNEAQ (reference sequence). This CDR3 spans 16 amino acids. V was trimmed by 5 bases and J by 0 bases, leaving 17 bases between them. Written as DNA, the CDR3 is TGTGCCAGCAGCCCATCCCGACGGGATTTCTCCTACGAGCAGTACTTC. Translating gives CASSPSRRDFSYEQYF.

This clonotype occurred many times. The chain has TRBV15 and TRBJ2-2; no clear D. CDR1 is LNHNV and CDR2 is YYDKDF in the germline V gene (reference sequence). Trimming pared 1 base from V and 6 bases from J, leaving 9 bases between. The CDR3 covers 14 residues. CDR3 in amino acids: CATSRGDTPGELFF. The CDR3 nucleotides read TGTGCCACCAGCAGAGGGGATACTCCCGGGGAGCTGTTTTTT.

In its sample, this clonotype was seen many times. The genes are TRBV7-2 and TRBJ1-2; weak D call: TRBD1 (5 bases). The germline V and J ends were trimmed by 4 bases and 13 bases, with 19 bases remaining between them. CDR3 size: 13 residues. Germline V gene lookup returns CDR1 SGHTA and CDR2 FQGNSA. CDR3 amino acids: CASSSYVQGGCTF. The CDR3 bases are TGTGCCAGCAGCTCTTACGTGCAGGGTGGGTGCACCTTC.

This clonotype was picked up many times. CDR3 nucleotides: TGTGCCAGCAGACCGACTAGCGGGGTTTACTTTGGAGAGCAGTACTTC. It is translated as CASRPTSGVYFGEQYF. The rearrangement links TRBV28 to TRBJ2-7; 11 bases match TRBD2. The junction had 14 bases not matched to a gene; V was cut back by 6 bases and J by 7 bases. CDR3 size: 16 residues. The germline V gene encodes CDR1 MDHEN and CDR2 SYDVKM.

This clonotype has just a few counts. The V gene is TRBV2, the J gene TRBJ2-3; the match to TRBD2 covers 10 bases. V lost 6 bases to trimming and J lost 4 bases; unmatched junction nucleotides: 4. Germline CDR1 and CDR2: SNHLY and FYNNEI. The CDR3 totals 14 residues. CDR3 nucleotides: TGTGCCAGCAGAGCCGGACTAGCGGCAGATACGCAGTATTTT. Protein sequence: CASRAGLAADTQYF.

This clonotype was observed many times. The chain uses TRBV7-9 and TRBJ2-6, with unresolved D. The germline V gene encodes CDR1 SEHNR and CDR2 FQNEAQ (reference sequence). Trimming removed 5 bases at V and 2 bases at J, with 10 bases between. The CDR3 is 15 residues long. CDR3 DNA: TGTGCCAGCAGCATCCAACTCGCTGGGGCCAACGTCCTGACTTTC. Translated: CASSIQLAGANVLTF.

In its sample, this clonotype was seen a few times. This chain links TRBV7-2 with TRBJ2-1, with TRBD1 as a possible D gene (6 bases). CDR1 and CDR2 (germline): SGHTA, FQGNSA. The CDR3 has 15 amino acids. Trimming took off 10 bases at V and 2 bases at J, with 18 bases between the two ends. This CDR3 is CAIRGRGRTYNEQFF. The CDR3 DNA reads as TGTGCCATTAGGGGCAGGGGTCGGACCTACAATGAGCAGTTCTTC.